By frequency, the clone carrying this TCR beta chain is medium-sized. Its target is not known. The sample belongs to a study of T cells expressing NK-cell markers. Study in general: Among eight sequenced donors, seven carried HCMV seropositivity while one was seronegative. Findings and caveats of the study: Each of roughly 6 donors carried dominant NKG2C+ clonotypes accounting for about 1.0-8% of CD8+ T cells. The CD3+CD56-NKG2C+ fraction of a handful of donors was also led by these clonotypes.

CDR1 and CDR2 (germline): ENHRY, SYGVKD. The CDR3 sequence is 18 residues long. As the method of synthesis, 5'RACE template switching with UMIs yielded TCR beta cDNA. For each CDR3 protein, TCRdb gives one entry from its re-call of the 5' RACE reads, without DNA. This listing includes under 1,500 distinct CDR3 sequences. Sequenced sample: blood T cells: a sorted CD56 or NKG2C T cell subset, CD4+ or CD8+ T cells, or bulk PBMC T cells (not recorded which). The TCR comes from a woman between 18 and 29 years old in good health. The chain joins TRBV10-3 to TRBJ2-7; TCRdb indicates TRBD1, and absent DNA this call remains unverified. This CDR3 is CAIGRIGFPRGELYEQYF.